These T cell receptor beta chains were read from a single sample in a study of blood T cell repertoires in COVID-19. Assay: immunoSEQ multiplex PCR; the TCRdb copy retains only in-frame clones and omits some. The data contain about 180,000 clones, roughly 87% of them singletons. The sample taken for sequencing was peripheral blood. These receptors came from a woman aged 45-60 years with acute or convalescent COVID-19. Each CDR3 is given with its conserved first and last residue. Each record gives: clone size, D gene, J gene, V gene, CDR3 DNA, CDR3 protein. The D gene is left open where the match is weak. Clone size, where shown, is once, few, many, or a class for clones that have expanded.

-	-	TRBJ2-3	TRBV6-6	TGTGCCAGCAGCGACCGCGGCGAACGCACAGATACGCAGTATTTT	CASSDRGERTDTQYF
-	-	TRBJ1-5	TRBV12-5	TGTGCTAGTGGTCGCGAAATTGGTCAGCCCCAGCATTTT	CASGREIGQPQHF
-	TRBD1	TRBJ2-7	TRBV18	TGTGCCAGCTCGGACAGGGAGGTCTACGAGCAGTACTTC	CASSDREVYEQYF
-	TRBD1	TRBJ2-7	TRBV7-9	TGTGCCAGCAGCCTACAGGGGGCTTCCTCCGAGCAGTACTTC	CASSLQGASSEQYF
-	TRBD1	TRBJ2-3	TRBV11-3	TGTGCCAGCAGCTTAGGACAGGGGATAGGAGATACGCAGTATTTT	CASSLGQGIGDTQYF
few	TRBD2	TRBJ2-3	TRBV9	TGTGCCAGCAGCGGGGGACTAAGCACAGATACGCAGTATTTT	CASSGGLSTDTQYF
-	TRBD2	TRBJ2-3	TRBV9	TGTGCCAGCAGCGCCCAGACTAGCGGGGAGGCAGATACGCAGTATTTT	CASSAQTSGEADTQYF
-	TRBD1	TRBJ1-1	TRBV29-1	TGCAGCGCCAAAACAGGGGTCGGCACTGAAGCTTTCTTT	CSAKTGVGTEAFF
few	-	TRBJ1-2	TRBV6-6	TGTGCCAGCAGTTACTCATCAGGGGCGGGTGGCTACACCTTC	CASSYSSGAGGYTF
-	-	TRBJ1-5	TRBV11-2	TGTGCCAGCAGCTTAGAGTCGGGGGATCAGCCCCAGCATTTT	CASSLESGDQPQHF
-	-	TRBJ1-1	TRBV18	TGTGCCAGCTCACCACAGACTAACACTGAAGCTTTCTTT	CASSPQTNTEAFF
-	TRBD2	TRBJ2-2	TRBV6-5	TGTGCCAGCAGCCCCCAGCGGGAGAGGACCGGGGAGCTGTTTTTT	CASSPQRERTGELFF
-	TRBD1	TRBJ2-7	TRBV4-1	TGCGCCAGCAGCCCCCAGAGGGGGCCAGCCTACGAGCAGTACTTC	CASSPQRGPAYEQYF
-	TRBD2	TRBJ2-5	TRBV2	TGTGCCAGCAGCCCAGTTCTAGCGGGGGTGTACTTC	CASSPVLAGVYF
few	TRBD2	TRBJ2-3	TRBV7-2	TGTGCCAGCAGCTTAGGTTTTAGCGGGAGTAGTGATACGCAGTATTTT	CASSLGFSGSSDTQYF
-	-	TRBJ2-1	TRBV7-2	TGTGCCAGCAGTACCTACGGGAATGAGCAGTTCTTC	CASSTYGNEQFF
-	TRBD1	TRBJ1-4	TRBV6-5	TGTGCCAGCCGTAAGGGACAGGAGCGGGAAAAACTGTTTTTT	CASRKGQEREKLFF
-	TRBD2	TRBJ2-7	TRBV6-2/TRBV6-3	TGTGCCAGCAGTTACCCGACTAGCGGGATAAGCTCCTACGAGCAGTACTTC	CASSYPTSGISSYEQYF
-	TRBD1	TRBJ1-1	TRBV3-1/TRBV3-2	TGTGCCAGCAGCCCCGGACAGGGGAACACTGAAGCTTTCTTT	CASSPGQGNTEAFF
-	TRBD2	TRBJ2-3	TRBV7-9	TGTGCCAGCAGCCGCGGACTAGTCGGGAGGGATACGCAGTATTTT	CASSRGLVGRDTQYF
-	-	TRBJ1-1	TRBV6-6	TGTGCCAGCAGTTCTCGCGTGAACACTGAAGCTTTCTTT	CASSSRVNTEAFF
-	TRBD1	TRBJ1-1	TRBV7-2	TGTGCCAGCAGCCCTGGGACAGGGGGTATCTCTGAAGCTTTCTTT	CASSPGTGGISEAFF
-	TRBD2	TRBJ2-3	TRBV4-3	TGCGCCAGCAGCCCGATTTTAGCGGGAGGAGGACTCACAGATACGCAGTATTTT	CASSPILAGGGLTDTQYF
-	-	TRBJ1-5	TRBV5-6	TGTGCCAGCAGCTTGGGTGGGGGCGGATACAATCAGCCCCAGCATTTT	CASSLGGGGYNQPQHF
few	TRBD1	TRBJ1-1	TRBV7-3	TGTGCCAGCAGCTCTACAGGGGGCTCTTCTGAAGCTTTCTTT	CASSSTGGSSEAFF
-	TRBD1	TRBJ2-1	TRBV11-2	TGTGCCAGCAGCTTAGCGGGACAGGTCTACAATGAGCAGTTCTTC	CASSLAGQVYNEQFF
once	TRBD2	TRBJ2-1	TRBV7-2	TGTGCCAGCAGCTCCTGGACTAGCTCCTACAATGAGCAGTTCTTC	CASSSWTSSYNEQFF